Below, one T cell receptor beta chain is given with its context. The sample originates from a study of monozygotic twins with inflammatory bowel disease. Collection yielded approximately 2.5 ml of blood per donor. Looked up from germline, CDR1 is LNHDA and CDR2 is SQIVND (reference sequence). This CDR3 has 15 amino acids. Total RNA input per TCR library was 3,500 to 4,500 ng. TCRdb reanalyzed the 5' RACE reads and collapses them to one entry per CDR3 protein, without DNA. With some 440,000 distinct CDR3 sequences in the sample, the ten largest clones hold about 2.3%. The receptor's source is a human donor with ulcerative colitis or Crohn's disease, or a healthy co-twin of an affected twin (not recorded which). The sample taken for sequencing was blood. The chain uses TRBV19 and TRBJ2-5; without DNA, the TCRdb call of TRBD1 cannot be checked. CDR3 sequence reads: CASSIIPGSGETQYF.